This T cell receptor beta chain was retrieved from a study of blood T cell repertoires in COVID-19 (dated by TCRdb to 2020 to 2022). Regarding the research as a whole: Samples from collaborators originated in the United States, Italy and Spain and spanned both the acute and convalescent phases of COVID-19. Where HLA class I and class II types were available, the types were taken from metadata supplied by the sample provider, not from assay-based typing. The prospective study material was composed of cDNA or gDNA derived from T cells, B-cell-depleted T cells, or PBMCs. Subjects who had been exposed to COVID-19, were actively infected with it, or had recovered from it provided the deeply sampled blood TCRbeta repertoires that made up the dataset. The repertoires were released in a freely available public database meant as a resource for research on the immune response to SARS-CoV-2. Samples were obtained from the ongoing ImmuneRACE study (first 160 participants) and from about 1,300 subjects provided by 6 global collaborators. A de-identified subject ID, COVID-19 status, age in years and sex were almost always included in the sample metadata. The full study reports these points: Clinical and demographic metadata were provided uncurated, with the amount varying by source and participant.

TCRbeta CDR3 regions were amplified from genomic DNA using the immunoSEQ Assay, a bias-controlled multiplex PCR. The paper's processing steps were these. Nucleated cell counts per sample were estimated from amplification of reference gene primers within the assay. To quantify the absolute abundance of each unique TCRbeta CDR3 rearrangement, sequence reads were collapsed and filtered. For each sample, productive Simpson clonality was calculated as the square root of Simpson's diversity index over productive rearrangements. Sourced from immuneACCESS, this table was stored by TCRdb with only in-frame sequences that have V and J called. A share of the clones is absent; for the studies checked, an unresolved V gene accounts for under half, and the remainder has no known explanation. From that table come the V and J calls and clone size; the DNA was used to work out D and trimming. The sample has 95,000 to 100,000 clones on record, over 70% of them singletons. The ten largest account for around 11% of the sample.

Each collaborating institution followed its own protocols to collect whole blood in K2EDTA tubes. For TCRbeta analysis, collaborators shipped samples in one of three forms: frozen whole blood, isolated PBMCs, or DNA extracted from either of those sample types. The CDR3 holds 13 amino acids from the cysteine to the phenylalanine. The retained sequence is limited to the CDR3, 39 bases, with the frame set at the first base. Ends trimmed: V by 4 bases, J by 3 bases; bases unmatched to a gene: 3. CDR1 SGHTA and CDR2 FQGNSA are derived from the germline V gene. Worth noting for this clone: The antigen it binds to is not known. Base-call qualities are not available, and no considerably larger clone is one nucleotide away.

The origin of this receptor is a woman aged 80 or older with acute or convalescent COVID-19. Sequencing used peripheral blood. The chain is encoded by TRBV7-2 joined to TRBJ2-7; 7 middle bases align to TRBD1. The sequenced DNA is TGTGCCAGCAGCTCGGCAGGGGGCTACGAGCAGTACTTC. This codes for CASSSAGGYEQYF.